A selection of T cell receptor beta chains follows, all from one sample in a study of OX40 agonist ivuxolimab in advanced cancers. Some clones are missing from TCRdb's copy, which holds only in-frame ones; the method was immunoSEQ multiplex PCR. This table has 35,000 to 45,000 clones, 82% appearing once. Sequenced material: CD4+ or CD8+ T cells sorted from blood, taken in a trial of the OX40 agonist ivuxolimab. The origin of the receptors is an adult with an advanced solid tumor such as melanoma, head and neck, liver or kidney cancer. The CDR3 runs from the conserved cysteine through the conserved F or W. The D gene is left open where the match is weak. For some rows the clone size is stated as once, few or many, or as a class when expanded; others skip it.

J: TRBJ2-1
D: NA
size: NA
V: TRBV2
DNA: TGTGCCAGCAGCCTCCTCTACAATGAGCAGTTCTTC
CDR3: CASSLLYNEQFF

J: TRBJ1-1
D: NA
size: once
V: TRBV27
DNA: TGTGCCAGCAGTTTTAGAGACGGGAACACTGAAGCTTTCTTT
CDR3: CASSFRDGNTEAFF

J: TRBJ2-6
D: NA
size: NA
V: TRBV28
DNA: TGTGCCAGCAGTTCACATCGGCTAGCGCGGTACTCTGGGGCCAACGTCCTGACTTTC
CDR3: CASSSHRLARYSGANVLTF

J: TRBJ2-3
D: NA
size: NA
V: TRBV12-5
DNA: TGTGCTAGTGGTTTGGTAGGGATTAACACAGATACGCAGTATTTT
CDR3: CASGLVGINTDTQYF

J: TRBJ2-7
D: NA
size: NA
V: TRBV6-5
DNA: TGTGCCAGCAGTTTCGTCGGGGGCGAGCAGTACTTC
CDR3: CASSFVGGEQYF

J: TRBJ2-7
D: NA
size: NA
V: TRBV5-6
DNA: TGTGCCCCTACTTGGGACAAATACGAGCAGTACTTC
CDR3: CAPTWDKYEQYF

J: TRBJ2-7
D: NA
size: once
V: TRBV6-5
DNA: TGTGCCAGCAGTTACAAGCGACTAGACTACGAGCAGTACTTC
CDR3: CASSYKRLDYEQYF

J: TRBJ1-5
D: NA
size: NA
V: TRBV19
DNA: TGTGCCAGTAGTATAGGAGAGGGACTGAATCAGCCCCAGCATTTT
CDR3: CASSIGEGLNQPQHF

J: TRBJ1-6
D: NA
size: NA
V: TRBV19
DNA: TGTGCCCCCGGGGGCAGGGGACCCGAGGCCCTCCACTTT
CDR3: CAPGGRGPEALHF

J: TRBJ2-1
D: TRBD1
size: NA
V: TRBV10-3
DNA: TGTGCCATCAGCCAGGGGGCGGTTGAGCAGTTCTTC
CDR3: CAISQGAVEQFF

J: TRBJ1-2
D: NA
size: NA
V: TRBV28
DNA: TGTGCCAGCAGTCCCACAACTATGACCCGGGCGTATGGCTACACCTTC
CDR3: CASSPTTMTRAYGYTF

J: TRBJ2-5
D: NA
size: NA
V: TRBV5-1
DNA: TGCGCCAGCGCCTTTCCAGGAGGAGAGACCCAGTACTTC
CDR3: CASAFPGGETQYF

J: TRBJ2-3
D: TRBD2
size: NA
V: TRBV9
DNA: TGTGCCAGCAGCGTAGACAGCGGGACCGCAAGCACAGATACGCAGTATTTT
CDR3: CASSVDSGTASTDTQYF

J: TRBJ1-1
D: NA
size: NA
V: TRBV6-5
DNA: TGTGCCAGCAGCTCATCCTTGAACACTGAAGCTTTCTTT
CDR3: CASSSSLNTEAFF

J: TRBJ1-1
D: NA
size: NA
V: TRBV7-2
DNA: TGTGCCAGCAGCTTAGCCACAGCACTCTATCCGGGGGCTACCCCTGAAGCTTTCTTT
CDR3: CASSLATALYPGATPEAFF

J: TRBJ1-5
D: NA
size: NA
V: TRBV7-2
DNA: TGTGCCAGCAGCTTAGAGAGGCTCGGGAACCAGCATTTT
CDR3: CASSLERLGNQHF

J: TRBJ2-7
D: TRBD1
size: NA
V: TRBV2
DNA: TGTGCCAGCAGTGAAGTAGGACAGGGCGCCTACGAGCAGTACTTC
CDR3: CASSEVGQGAYEQYF

J: TRBJ1-5
D: NA
size: NA
V: TRBV18
DNA: TGTGCCAGCTCACCCGACTGGGGCAATCAGCCCCAGCATTTT
CDR3: CASSPDWGNQPQHF

J: TRBJ2-3
D: NA
size: NA
V: TRBV6-1
DNA: TGTGCCAGCAGTGAAGCACTTCGGGGCAGGGGCACAGATACGCAGTATTTT
CDR3: CASSEALRGRGTDTQYF

J: TRBJ1-1
D: NA
size: NA
V: TRBV7-7
DNA: TGTGCTAGCAGCTTAGTAAGGGGCTCTGAAGCTTTCTTT
CDR3: CASSLVRGSEAFF

J: TRBJ2-7
D: TRBD2
size: NA
V: TRBV18
DNA: TGTGCCAGCTCACCACCTAGCGGGAGGAGCTCCTACGAGCAGTACTTC
CDR3: CASSPPSGRSSYEQYF

J: TRBJ1-1
D: TRBD1
size: few
V: TRBV27
DNA: TGTGCCAGCAGTGACCGACAGGGGAAGAACACTGAAGCTTTCTTT
CDR3: CASSDRQGKNTEAFF

J: TRBJ1-2
D: NA
size: NA
V: TRBV4-3
DNA: TGCGCCAGCAGCCAAGATTACGACCTTCTTTATGGCTACACCTTC
CDR3: CASSQDYDLLYGYTF

J: TRBJ2-1
D: NA
size: NA
V: TRBV11-3
DNA: TGTGCCAGCAGCTCGGGCCGGAGGGGTTCGTACAATGAGCAGTTCTTC
CDR3: CASSSGRRGSYNEQFF